This entry concerns a single T cell receptor (beta chain). Its antigen target is currently unknown. Base qualities are not provided; no much larger clone lies one nucleotide away. The sequencer listed for this sample is Illumina HiSeq 1500. TCRdb trimmed the raw reads at Q25, called clones with MiXCR and kept productive beta chains. Merged by CDR3 protein, the rows form single entries marked with the most common genes and DNA. Present in this sample are approximately 120,000 distinct CDR3 sequences, 32% of which were seen just once. The ten biggest clones cover 58% of the sample. From V the trimming removes 10 bases and from J it removes 2 bases, while the gene matches leave 14 bases of the junction unaccounted for. From its cysteine to its phenylalanine, the CDR3 spans 15 amino acids. The kept DNA is CDR3 alone, 45 bases in frame from the first base. This specimen belongs to a study of T cell repertoires in cytomegalovirus infection (dated by TCRdb to about 2019). Turning to the overall study: The peptide stimulations were aimed at well-studied HLA-B-restricted epitopes as well as recently identified HLA-C-restricted CMV epitopes, whose presentation resists viral immunomodulation. Donor HLA type was relevant to the analysis, because carriage of CMV infection together with the matching HLA type was indicated by public TCR beta signatures. Broader findings and caveats from the paper: The ex vivo response was dominated by HLA-C-restricted CMV-specific TCR beta clonotypes, and the single most frequent clonotype in two of eight donors was supplied by these HLA-C-restricted clonotypes. In both this cohort and an independent 352-donor cohort, the cumulative frequency of public TCR beta family members distinguished carriers of CMV infection plus the relevant HLA type.

In light of the paper, this sample's treatment or condition label describes: in vitro stimulation with specific CMV peptide epitopes to enrich CMV-specific T cells. The source was CD8+ T cells from cultured PBMCs, collected from culture after CMV antigen stimulation. This clonotype originated in a human donor in good health (CMV status not recorded). Some clones in this sample may be carry-over from other donors' samples. The chain is made from TRBV12-3 or TRBV12-4 and TRBJ2-7, and 7 junction bases match TRBD1. The DNA is TGTGCCACCGCTAAGGTAGACGACAGGGCCTACGAGCAGTACTTC. The resulting protein is CATAKVDDRAYEQYF.